The 18 T cell receptor beta chains reported below all come from one sample, sequenced in a study of identical twins. TCRdb reprocessed the 5' RACE reads with MiXCR, giving one entry per CDR3 protein. Here the sample spans around 250,000 distinct CDR3 sequences, more than 9.5% being singletons. These data also formed part of another study, on yellow fever vaccine responses in identical twins.

The sample comprised memory (CD45RO+) T cells sorted from blood. These receptors all come from a woman aged 18-29 years in good health.

This sequence joins TRBV6-2 or TRBV6-3 and TRBJ2-1; D gene ambiguous. Germline values: CDR1 MNHEY, CDR2 SVGEGT. The CDR3 covers 13 residues. Deletions cut 5 bases from V and 5 bases from J, with 10 bases between. CDR3 in DNA: TGTGCCAGCAGTCACGGGCCGAACAATGAGCAGTTCTTC. Protein product: CASSHGPNNEQFF.

This clonotype has a handful of counts. The rearrangement uses TRBV7-3 and TRBJ2-5; tentatively, D is TRBD2 (6 bases). The CDR3 contains 13 residues. CDR1 SGHTA and CDR2 FQGTGA come from the germline V gene. Trimming cost V 5 bases and J 5 bases, with 12 bases left between them. The CDR3: CASSHGGWETQYF. Written as DNA, the CDR3 is TGTGCCAGCAGCCACGGGGGATGGGAGACCCAGTACTTC.

V is TRBV6-4 and J is TRBJ2-1; the D gene is possibly TRBD2 (5 bases). Germline V CDR1 and CDR2: MRHNA, SNTAGT. The CDR3 runs 15 residues. V was pared by 0 bases and J by 13 bases, with 19 bases between. DNA for the CDR3: TGTGCCAGCAGTGACTCGAGCCTAGCCAATGTCCCTCAGTTCTTC. It specifies CASSDSSLANVPQFF.

This chain joins TRBV15 and TRBJ2-1, with a tentative D call TRBD2 (5 bases). Germline V gives CDR1 LNHNV, CDR2 YYDKDF (reference sequence). This CDR3 is 15 amino acids long. Trimming removed 1 base at V and 8 bases at J, with 15 bases between. CDR3 DNA: TGTGCCACCAGCAGAGGACCAAGAAGCGGCTATGAGCAGTTCTTC. Its protein product is CATSRGPRSGYEQFF.

This clonotype appeared many times. The chain recombines TRBV4-2 with TRBJ2-2, with TRBD2 identical over 10 bases. This CDR3 has 17 amino acids. Looked up from germline, CDR1 is LGHNA and CDR2 is YNFKEQ. The V and J ends lost 4 bases and 5 bases, in that order; junction bases with no gene match: 10. CDR3 in amino acids: CASSPISLAGDTGELFF. The CDR3 DNA follows: TGTGCCAGCAGCCCTATCTCCCTAGCGGGAGATACCGGGGAGCTGTTTTTT.

This clonotype was counted ten times or more. The rearrangement uses TRBV5-1 and TRBJ1-5, with a tentative D call TRBD1 (5 bases). The germline CDR1 and CDR2 sequences are SGHRS and YFSETQ. The V end was cut by 0 bases, the J end by 3 bases, with 7 bases between. The CDR3 contains 14 residues. CDR3: CASSLDGTNQPQHF. CDR3 DNA sequence: TGCGCCAGCAGCTTGGATGGGACCAATCAGCCCCAGCATTTT.

The chain joins TRBV3-1 to TRBJ2-6; no clear D. Germline CDR1 reads LGHDT; CDR2 reads YNNKEL (reference sequence). This CDR3 region has 14 residues. Between the trimmed V and J ends, which lost 5 bases and 0 bases, there was a span of 5 bases. CDR3 region: CASSVSSGANVLTF. The CDR3 region has the DNA TGTGCCAGCAGCGTTAGCTCTGGGGCCAACGTCCTGACTTTC. Using reference TRBV3-1 and TRBJ2-6 for the parts outside the CDR3, the full variable domain is DTAVSQTPKYLVTQMGNDKSIKCEQNLGHDTMYWYKQDSKKFLKIMFSYNNKELIINETVPNRFSPKSPDKAHLNLHINSLELGDSAVYFCASSVSSGANVLTFGAGSRLTVL.

This clonotype showed up just a few times. J is TRBJ1-5 and V is TRBV20-1; TRBD1 matches at 11 bases. Germline trimming cut 3 bases from V and 7 bases from J; bases unmatched to any gene: 8. The CDR3 spans 15 residues. CDR1 is DFQATT and CDR2 is SNEGSKA in the germline V gene (reference sequence). This CDR3 reads CSASQDRGRGQPQHF. The CDR3 nucleotides are TGCAGTGCTAGTCAGGACAGGGGGCGCGGGCAGCCCCAGCATTTT.

The chain couples TRBV7-9 to TRBJ2-2; D is unresolved. This CDR3 has 14 residues. V lost 6 bases to trimming and J lost 5 bases, with 13 bases between them. CDR1 and CDR2 (germline): SEHNR, FQNEAQ (reference sequence). The CDR3 region is CASSPGPVTGELFF. The CDR3 DNA reads as TGTGCCAGCAGTCCGGGCCCCGTTACCGGGGAGCTGTTTTTT.

This clonotype was seen once. The chain joins TRBV11-2 to TRBJ2-1, with 12 bases matching TRBD2. Unmatched junction bases numbered 7, after V lost 0 bases and J lost 7 bases. The germline CDR1 and CDR2 sequences are SGHAT and FQNNGV. The CDR3 is 17 amino acids. CDR3 in amino acids: CASSLDLLAGGPNEQFF. DNA of the CDR3: TGTGCCAGCAGCTTAGACTTACTAGCGGGGGGTCCAAATGAGCAGTTCTTC. The whole variable domain, filled in from reference TRBV11-2 and TRBJ2-1, reads EAGVAQSPRYKIIEKRQSVAFWCNPISGHATLYWYQQILGQGPKLLIQFQNNGVVDDSQLPKDRFSAERLKGVDSTLKIQPAKLEDSAVYLCASSLDLLAGGPNEQFFGPGTRLTVL.

This chain connects TRBV3-1 to TRBJ2-2; 10 bases align to TRBD1. The CDR3 contains 16 residues. The V and J ends lost 7 bases and 6 bases, in that order; junction bases with no gene match: 11. Germline CDR1 is LGHDT and CDR2 is YNNKEL (reference sequence). The CDR3 bases are TGTGCCAGCACTCCAGGCCGGGACAGGGGCGCCGGGGAGCTGTTTTTT. Residues: CASTPGRDRGAGELFF. Complete variable domain (other parts from reference TRBV3-1 and TRBJ2-2): DTAVSQTPKYLVTQMGNDKSIKCEQNLGHDTMYWYKQDSKKFLKIMFSYNNKELIINETVPNRFSPKSPDKAHLNLHINSLELGDSAVYFCASTPGRDRGAGELFFGEGSRLTVL.

This clonotype was detected many times. This CDR3 reads CASSYDSTYEQYF. CDR3 nucleotide sequence: TGTGCCAGCAGTTACGATAGTACCTACGAGCAGTACTTC. V is TRBV6-2 or TRBV6-3 and J is TRBJ2-7; D is uncertain. The CDR3 spans 13 residues. V was pared by 2 bases and J by 2 bases, with 7 bases between. Germline assignment: CDR1 MNHEY and CDR2 SVGEGT.

This clonotype was observed at least ten times. This chain links TRBV5-1 with TRBJ2-3; 12 bases fit TRBD2. In germline, CDR1 is SGHRS, CDR2 YFSETQ. Unmatched junction bases numbered 4, after V lost 2 bases and J lost 3 bases. The CDR3 runs to 16 residues. CDR3 DNA sequence: TGCGCCAGCAGCTTAACTAGCGGGAGGTTTACAGATACGCAGTATTTT. Translation gives CASSLTSGRFTDTQYF.

This rearrangement joins TRBV28 to TRBJ2-3; 7 bases agree with TRBD2. V gave up 6 bases and J gave up 1 base; unmatched junction bases: 7. Germline V CDR1 and CDR2: MDHEN, SYDVKM. The length of the CDR3 is 15 residues. CDR3 protein: CASSLTSERTDTQYF. The DNA of the CDR3 is TGTGCCAGCAGCCTCACTAGCGAACGCACAGATACGCAGTATTTT.

V is TRBV5-1 and J is TRBJ2-7, with D possibly called TRBD1 or TRBD2 (6 bases each). CDR3 length equals 15 residues. The germline V and J ends were trimmed by 0 bases and 3 bases, with 13 bases remaining between them. Germline V gene data show CDR1 as SGHRS and CDR2 as YFSETQ. The CDR3: CASSLEVRGGYEQYF. DNA of the CDR3: TGCGCCAGCAGCTTGGAGGTCAGGGGAGGCTACGAGCAGTACTTC. Looking up the rest from reference TRBV5-1 and TRBJ2-7 gives the full variable domain: KAGVTQTPRYLIKTRGQQVTLSCSPISGHRSVSWYQQTPGQGLQFLFEYFSETQRNKGNFPGRFSGRQFSNSRSEMNVSTLELGDSALYLCASSLEVRGGYEQYFGPGTRLTVT.

V usage is TRBV6-4 and J usage is TRBJ2-7; TRBD1 might be the D (6 bases). Trimming pared 5 bases from V and 3 bases from J, leaving 17 bases between. The CDR3 loop spans 15 amino acids. The germline V gene encodes CDR1 MRHNA and CDR2 SNTAGT. This CDR3 is CASSNQQGFLYEQYF. CDR3 coding DNA: TGTGCCAGCAGTAACCAACAGGGTTTTCTCTACGAGCAGTACTTC.

This chain links TRBV20-1 with TRBJ2-1; D is perhaps TRBD2 (5 bases). This CDR3 has 12 amino acids. V lost 6 bases to trimming and J lost 10 bases, with 16 bases between them. Germline CDR1 and CDR2: DFQATT and SNEGSKA (reference sequence). The CDR3 loop is CSAKRGSGEQFF. Here the CDR3 DNA reads TGCAGTGCGAAACGGGGTTCGGGGGAGCAGTTCTTC.

This clonotype has only a few counts. This rearrangement joins TRBV28 to TRBJ2-7, with TRBD2 identical over 7 bases. The CDR3 covers 15 residues. In germline, CDR1 is MDHEN, CDR2 SYDVKM. Trimming at V came to 5 bases and at J to 1 base, leaving 8 bases not matched to a gene. The CDR3 DNA reads as TGTGCCAGCAGTCCACCGCGGGGGTTATCCTACGAGCAGTACTTC. The encoded protein is CASSPPRGLSYEQYF.